The T cell receptor (beta chain) described here comes from a study of blood T cell repertoires in COVID-19. In the authors' workflow: The assay estimated nucleated cells by amplifying reference gene primers. The method was immunoSEQ multiplex PCR; TCRdb's version includes in-frame clones alone and lacks a portion of them. The V and J calls and clone size are taken from that table; D and trimming were inferred from the DNA. Of roughly 71,000 clones listed, 80% are singletons. V gave up 4 bases and J gave up 1 base, with 14 bases separating them. The CDR3 has 16 residues. From germline, CDR1 is SGHRS and CDR2 YFSETQ.

The TCR comes from a man in his 70s who had recovered from COVID-19. V gene TRBV5-1 combines with J gene TRBJ2-2, with D maybe TRBD1 (7 bases). The sequenced sample consisted of peripheral blood. The CDR3 region has the DNA TGCGCCAGCAGCCGGAGGGGACAGCAGAACACCGGGGAGCTGTTTTTT. It specifies CASSRRGQQNTGELFF.